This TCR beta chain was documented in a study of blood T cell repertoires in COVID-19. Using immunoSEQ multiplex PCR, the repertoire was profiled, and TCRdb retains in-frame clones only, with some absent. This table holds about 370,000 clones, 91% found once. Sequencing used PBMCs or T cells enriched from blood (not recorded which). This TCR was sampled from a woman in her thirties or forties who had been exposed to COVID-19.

The CDR3 protein is CAWTRGSGNTIYF. The CDR3 region has the DNA TGTGCCTGGACTAGGGGCTCTGGAAACACCATATATTTT. The chain combines TRBV30 with TRBJ1-3, with D perhaps matching TRBD1 (5 bases). Trimming pared 4 bases from V and 0 bases from J, leaving 7 bases between. Germline V gene lookup returns CDR1 GTSNPN and CDR2 SVGIG (reference sequence). The CDR3 covers 13 residues.